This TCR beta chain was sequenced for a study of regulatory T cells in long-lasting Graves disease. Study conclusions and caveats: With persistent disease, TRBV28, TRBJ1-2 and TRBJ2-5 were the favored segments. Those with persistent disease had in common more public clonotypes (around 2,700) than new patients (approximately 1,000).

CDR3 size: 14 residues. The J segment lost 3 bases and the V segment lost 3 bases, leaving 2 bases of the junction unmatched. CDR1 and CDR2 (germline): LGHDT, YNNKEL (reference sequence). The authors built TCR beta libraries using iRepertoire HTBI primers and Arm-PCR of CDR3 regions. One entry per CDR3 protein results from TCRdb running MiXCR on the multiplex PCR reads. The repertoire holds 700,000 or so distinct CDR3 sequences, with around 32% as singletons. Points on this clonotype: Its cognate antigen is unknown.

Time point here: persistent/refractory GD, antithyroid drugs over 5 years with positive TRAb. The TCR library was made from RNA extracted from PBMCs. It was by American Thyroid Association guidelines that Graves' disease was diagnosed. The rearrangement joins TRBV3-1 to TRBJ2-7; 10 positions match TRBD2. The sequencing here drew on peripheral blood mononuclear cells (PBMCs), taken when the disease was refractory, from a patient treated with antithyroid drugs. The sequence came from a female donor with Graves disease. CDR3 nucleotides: TGTGCCAGCAGCCATAGCGGGAGGCGCTACGAGCAGTACTTC. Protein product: CASSHSGRRYEQYF.